The rows below give T cell receptor beta chains drawn from one sample of a study of cytotoxic CD8 clonotypes in ibrutinib-treated CLL. Sequenced by immunoSEQ multiplex PCR; TCRdb stores in-frame clones only, minus some. The data show about 97,000 clones, with 60% to 80% seen just once and 32% held by the top ten. The input for sequencing was PBMCs, taken after 12 months of ibrutinib treatment. Receptor source: a human donor with chronic lymphocytic leukemia. Each CDR3 is given with its conserved first and last residue. The D gene is left open where the match is weak. Clone size is shown for a subset of rows, as once, few, many or a class of expanded clone.

DNA: TGCGCCAGTCTTACCGGGACAGGGGGTTATCAGCCCCAGCATTTT; CDR3: CASLTGTGGYQPQHF; size: -; D: TRBD1; J: TRBJ1-5; V: TRBV10-1; length: 15
DNA: TGTGCCAGCAGTTCAGTTAGCAATCAGCCCCAGCATTTT; CDR3: CASSSVSNQPQHF; size: -; D: -; J: TRBJ1-5; V: TRBV7-8; length: 13
DNA: TGCGCCAGCAGGGCAGCCGCGAACACCGGGGAGCTGTTTTTT; CDR3: CASRAAANTGELFF; size: -; D: -; J: TRBJ2-2; V: TRBV5-1; length: 14
DNA: TGTGCCAGCAGTTTTGGGCAGGACTATGGCTACACCTTC; CDR3: CASSFGQDYGYTF; size: -; D: -; J: TRBJ1-2; V: TRBV28; length: 13
DNA: TGTGCCACCGGCCGGGGGCTGAACACTGAAGCTTTCTTT; CDR3: CATGRGLNTEAFF; size: -; D: -; J: TRBJ1-1; V: TRBV2; length: 13
DNA: TGTGCCTGGAGTGTACGACGGGGGGGCATGAACACTGAAGCTTTCTTT; CDR3: CAWSVRRGGMNTEAFF; size: -; D: -; J: TRBJ1-1; V: TRBV30; length: 16
DNA: TGCGCCAGCAAGAGGGGAACTAATGAAAAACTGTTTTTT; CDR3: CASKRGTNEKLFF; size: -; D: -; J: TRBJ1-4; V: TRBV5-1; length: 13
DNA: TGTGCCACCCGAACAGGGGAAAATCAGCCCCAGCATTTT; CDR3: CATRTGENQPQHF; size: -; D: TRBD1; J: TRBJ1-5; V: TRBV28; length: 13
DNA: TGCAGTGTTGGCAGAGCCTACGAGCAGTACTTC; CDR3: CSVGRAYEQYF; size: -; D: -; J: TRBJ2-7; V: TRBV20-1; length: 11
DNA: TGTGCCAGCAGCTTAGGGTCGGGTGGGGGACGTGGCTACACCTTC; CDR3: CASSLGSGGGRGYTF; size: -; D: -; J: TRBJ1-2; V: TRBV7-2; length: 15
DNA: TGTGCCAGTAGTATACAGGGGTATGGCTACACCTTC; CDR3: CASSIQGYGYTF; size: few; D: -; J: TRBJ1-2; V: TRBV19; length: 12
DNA: TGTGCCAGCAGTGTGGTCAGGGGGAACACCGGGGAGCTGTTTTTT; CDR3: CASSVVRGNTGELFF; size: -; D: -; J: TRBJ2-2; V: TRBV2; length: 15
DNA: TGTGCCAGCAGTTTACAGGTCGGGATGCAGTTCTTC; CDR3: CASSLQVGMQFF; size: -; D: -; J: TRBJ2-1; V: TRBV28; length: 12
DNA: TGCGCCAGCAGCTCTACCTGGGAAGGGCAGCGTGGTGTTAATTCACCCCTCCACTTT; CDR3: CASSSTWEGQRGVNSPLHF; size: -; D: -; J: TRBJ1-6; V: TRBV5-1; length: 19
DNA: TGTGCCAGGGAACAGAGAACTGGAAACACCATATATTTT; CDR3: CAREQRTGNTIYF; size: -; D: -; J: TRBJ1-3; V: TRBV6-1; length: 13
DNA: TGTGCCAGCAGCCTTTATGGGACAGGGAAGGTCGAGCAGTACTTC; CDR3: CASSLYGTGKVEQYF; size: -; D: TRBD1; J: TRBJ2-7; V: TRBV11-1; length: 15
DNA: TGCGCCAGCAGGACTGCCCCCTGGGGAGTAAACACAGATACGCAGTATTTT; CDR3: CASRTAPWGVNTDTQYF; size: few; D: -; J: TRBJ2-3; V: TRBV5-1; length: 17
DNA: TGTGCCAACCGGGACAGGTACTCTGGAAACACCATATATTTT; CDR3: CANRDRYSGNTIYF; size: -; D: TRBD1; J: TRBJ1-3; V: TRBV25-1; length: 14
DNA: TGTGCCAGCAGCGGCCGGGACAACTCCTACGAGCAGTACTTC; CDR3: CASSGRDNSYEQYF; size: -; D: -; J: TRBJ2-7; V: TRBV9; length: 14
DNA: TGTGCCAGCAGTTTTGGGCAGTACACGGGTACGCAGTATTTT; CDR3: CASSFGQYTGTQYF; size: few; D: -; J: TRBJ2-3; V: TRBV27; length: 14
DNA: TGTGCCAGCTCACGTCAGGGAAGTAATGAGCAGTTCTTC; CDR3: CASSRQGSNEQFF; size: few; D: -; J: TRBJ2-1; V: TRBV18; length: 13
DNA: TGTGCCAGCAGCTTAGGGCCCAGGGTTGAAGAGACCCAGTACTTC; CDR3: CASSLGPRVEETQYF; size: -; D: -; J: TRBJ2-5; V: TRBV7-2; length: 15
DNA: TGTGCCAGCTCACCACCGGTGTCTCAGAGCTCTGGAAACACCATATATTTT; CDR3: CASSPPVSQSSGNTIYF; size: -; D: -; J: TRBJ1-3; V: TRBV18; length: 17
DNA: TGCGCCAGCAGCTTGGATCGGGGCGGGTCCTACGAGCAGTACTTC; CDR3: CASSLDRGGSYEQYF; size: -; D: -; J: TRBJ2-7; V: TRBV5-1; length: 15
DNA: TGTGCCAGCAGCGTAACGGCAGTTAGCACAGATACGCAGTATTTT; CDR3: CASSVTAVSTDTQYF; size: -; D: -; J: TRBJ2-3; V: TRBV9; length: 15
DNA: TGTGCCAGCAGCTTATGGGCAGGGGGCCTCCAGAGCTCTGGAAACACCATATATTTT; CDR3: CASSLWAGGLQSSGNTIYF; size: once; D: TRBD1; J: TRBJ1-3; V: TRBV7-2; length: 19
DNA: TGTGCCAGCAGCTCGGGTCTGGGGGAGGGAGATACGCAGTATTTT; CDR3: CASSSGLGEGDTQYF; size: -; D: TRBD2; J: TRBJ2-3; V: TRBV5-8; length: 15
DNA: TGTGCCAGCAGCTACACAGGGACCCCGAACACCGGGGAGCTGTTTTTT; CDR3: CASSYTGTPNTGELFF; size: -; D: -; J: TRBJ2-2; V: TRBV6-6; length: 16
DNA: TGTGCCAGCAGCCAAACGAGAGAGACCCAGTACTTC; CDR3: CASSQTRETQYF; size: -; D: -; J: TRBJ2-5; V: TRBV13; length: 12
DNA: TGTGGGGGGCACCCCTACGAGCAGTACTTC; CDR3: CGGHPYEQYF; size: -; D: -; J: TRBJ2-7; V: TRBV21-1; length: 10
DNA: TGTGCCAGCTCACCAACAGGGATCTTGAACACCGGGGAGCTGTTTTTT; CDR3: CASSPTGILNTGELFF; size: -; D: -; J: TRBJ2-2; V: TRBV18; length: 16
DNA: TGCGCCAGCAGCTTCGGGACTAGCGGGTTCGGGCAAGAGACCCAGTACTTC; CDR3: CASSFGTSGFGQETQYF; size: -; D: TRBD2; J: TRBJ2-5; V: TRBV5-1; length: 17
DNA: TGTGCCAGCAGCTCTGCCCTAGCGGGGGGTCAAGAGACCCAGTACTTC; CDR3: CASSSALAGGQETQYF; size: -; D: TRBD2; J: TRBJ2-5; V: TRBV11-2; length: 16
DNA: TGTGCCAGCAGCTCTGGGAAGAACTATGGCTACACCTTC; CDR3: CASSSGKNYGYTF; size: -; D: -; J: TRBJ1-2; V: TRBV5-5; length: 13
DNA: TGTGCCAGCAGCCGCACCCTGTCCTACGAGCAGTACTTC; CDR3: CASSRTLSYEQYF; size: -; D: -; J: TRBJ2-7; V: TRBV5-6; length: 13
DNA: TGTGCCAGCAGCTCACAGGGGGCTTTCCAAGAGACCCAGTACTTC; CDR3: CASSSQGAFQETQYF; size: -; D: TRBD1; J: TRBJ2-5; V: TRBV7-3; length: 15
DNA: TGTGCCAGCAGACCCGGACAGGTCCGCTCACCCCTCCACTTT; CDR3: CASRPGQVRSPLHF; size: -; D: TRBD1; J: TRBJ1-6; V: TRBV2; length: 14
DNA: TGTGCTAGTGGTACGGGACAGGGGTCCCACGAGCAGTACTTC; CDR3: CASGTGQGSHEQYF; size: -; D: TRBD1; J: TRBJ2-7; V: TRBV12-5; length: 14
DNA: TGTGCCAGCAGCTCCCGGACTAGCGGGGGGGCGAATACGCAGTATTTT; CDR3: CASSSRTSGGANTQYF; size: -; D: TRBD2; J: TRBJ2-3; V: TRBV4-2; length: 16
DNA: TGTGCCAGCTCGACTAGCGGGAACACAGATACGCAGTATTTT; CDR3: CASSTSGNTDTQYF; size: -; D: TRBD2; J: TRBJ2-3; V: TRBV5-6; length: 14
DNA: TGTGCCAGCAGTAAACAGGTTTTCTTTCCTGGGGCCAACGTCCTGACTTTC; CDR3: CASSKQVFFPGANVLTF; size: -; D: -; J: TRBJ2-6; V: TRBV27; length: 17
DNA: TGCGCCAGCAGCTTTTCGGTAAACACTGAAGCTTTCTTT; CDR3: CASSFSVNTEAFF; size: -; D: -; J: TRBJ1-1; V: TRBV5-1; length: 13
DNA: TGTGCCTGGAGTCCAGCTTTGGGAGGCTACACCTTC; CDR3: CAWSPALGGYTF; size: -; D: -; J: TRBJ1-2; V: TRBV30; length: 12